Given below is one T cell receptor beta chain in context. Its antigen specificity is not known. The sequencer was an Illumina HiSeq 2000. 5'RACE template switching, by which a universal primer site and unique molecular identifiers were added, was used to make TCR beta cDNA libraries. Synthesis of cDNA was primed from the TCR beta constant segment and was followed by two consecutive PCR amplification steps. Per the source publication's procedure: MIGEC was used to demultiplex reads and group the reads by UMI, and MiTCR was used to assemble and quantify clonotypes. To exclude erroneous sequences, only TCR cDNA sequences supported by at least two reads were retained. The tcR package was used for downstream repertoire analysis, with clonotypes matched between fractions based on CDR3 nucleotide sequence plus V segment. VDJmatch was used to annotate antigen specificity against VDJdb, with one amino acid substitution allowed in CDR3. Following TCRdb reprocessing, every CDR3 protein sequence forms one entry, and DNA is not provided. For this entry, the V and J calls and clone size follow TCRdb and not the study's own pipeline. This sample's listing comprises 550,000 or so distinct CDR3 sequences. The ten largest account for roughly 3.5% of the sample.

This entry belongs to a study of T cells expressing NK-cell markers (TCRdb year 2020). Regarding the study in general: In sorted CD3+CD56+NKG2C+, CD3+CD56+NKG2C- and CD3+CD56-NKG2C+ T-cell subsets from several donors, TCR beta-chain repertoires were profiled. Among the eight sequenced donors, seven were HCMV-seropositive and one was HCMV-seronegative. Libraries were sequenced as 2 x 150 bp reads on Illumina HiSeq 2000/2500, MiSeq or NextSeq. The study sequenced eight donors, all healthy volunteers chosen at random: three men and five women. Findings and caveats that apply to the study as a whole: Whether the expanded NKG2C-expressing T cell clones were specific for HCMV antigens was left unclear. Those dominant clonotypes were again the most abundant among CD3+CD56-NKG2C+ cells in four donors, at about 25-60.1%. For six donors, the dominant CD3+CD56+NKG2C+ clonotypes were among the top 10 CD8+ clonotypes and accounted for about 1.0-7.5% of CD8+ T cells.

Based on the germline V gene, the CDR1 and CDR2 sequences are MDHEN and SYDVKM. Its CDR3 holds 13 amino acids, cysteine through phenylalanine. DNA for this receptor is not on file. HCMV serostatus was determined by detecting HCMV-specific IgG in serum with a commercial ELISA kit. Peripheral blood mononuclear cells were isolated from blood by Ficoll density gradient centrifugation. The specimen was blood T cells: a sorted CD56 or NKG2C T cell subset, CD4+ or CD8+ T cells, or bulk PBMC T cells (not recorded which). The rearrangement combines TRBV28 with TRBJ2-7; TCRdb calls TRBD2, which cannot be checked without DNA. The sequence was collected from a man between 18 and 35 years old in good health. Donor details come from another sample of the same person, matched by shared clones. CDR3 sequence: CASTEGGQVEQYF.